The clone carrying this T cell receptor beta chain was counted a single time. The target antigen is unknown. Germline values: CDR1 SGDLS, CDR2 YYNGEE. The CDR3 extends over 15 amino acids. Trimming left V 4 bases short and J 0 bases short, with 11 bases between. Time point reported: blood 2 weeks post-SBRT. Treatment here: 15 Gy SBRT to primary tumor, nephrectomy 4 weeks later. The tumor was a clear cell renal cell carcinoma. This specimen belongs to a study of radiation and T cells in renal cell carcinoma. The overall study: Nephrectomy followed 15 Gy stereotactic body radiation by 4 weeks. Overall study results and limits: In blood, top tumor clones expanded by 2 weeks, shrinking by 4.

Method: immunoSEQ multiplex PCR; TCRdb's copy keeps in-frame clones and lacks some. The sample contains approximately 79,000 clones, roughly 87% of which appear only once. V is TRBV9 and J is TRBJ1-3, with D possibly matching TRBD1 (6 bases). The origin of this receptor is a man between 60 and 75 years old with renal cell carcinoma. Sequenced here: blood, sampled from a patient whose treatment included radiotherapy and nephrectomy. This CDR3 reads CASSPTGSSGNTIYF. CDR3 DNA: TGTGCCAGCAGCCCAACAGGGTCCTCTGGAAACACCATATATTTT.